A selection of T cell receptor beta chains follows, all from one sample in a study of shared clonotypes between healthy human individuals. Assay: immunoSEQ multiplex PCR; the TCRdb copy retains only in-frame clones and omits some. The profile shows 1,500,000 or so clones, approximately 97% of them singletons. Sequenced sample: naive CD4+ T cells sorted from blood. The receptors were gathered from a young man in good health. CDR3s include the opening cysteine and the closing phenylalanine or tryptophan. The order of the fields is J gene, V gene, CDR3 protein.

J gene: TRBJ2-4
V gene: TRBV5-1
CDR3 protein: CASSLGIGYKNIQYF

J gene: TRBJ2-1
V gene: TRBV15
CDR3 protein: CATSRVRGDNEQFF

J gene: TRBJ2-5
V gene: TRBV6-1
CDR3 protein: CASRGQEETQYF

J gene: TRBJ1-5
V gene: TRBV18
CDR3 protein: CASSPGQNNQPQHF

J gene: TRBJ2-7
V gene: TRBV5-1
CDR3 protein: CASSLVRTQNGAEQYF

J gene: TRBJ1-2
V gene: TRBV25-1
CDR3 protein: CASSSLGQGFYGYTF

J gene: TRBJ2-2
V gene: TRBV9
CDR3 protein: CASSVGPSAGGRGTGELFF

J gene: TRBJ2-6
V gene: TRBV11-2
CDR3 protein: CASSLEAFFGANVLTF

J gene: TRBJ2-3
V gene: TRBV6-5
CDR3 protein: CASSERRGASQYF

J gene: TRBJ1-5
V gene: TRBV2
CDR3 protein: CASSDRSGGNQPQHF

J gene: TRBJ2-7
V gene: TRBV18
CDR3 protein: CASSTKNAGQGGYEQYF

J gene: TRBJ1-4
V gene: TRBV5-1
CDR3 protein: CASSFSVSNEKLFF

J gene: TRBJ1-4
V gene: TRBV28
CDR3 protein: CASRTGFKRNEKLFF

J gene: TRBJ1-2
V gene: TRBV6-1
CDR3 protein: CASSTQGANYGYTF

J gene: TRBJ2-3
V gene: TRBV28
CDR3 protein: CASSLGLGRPPGTDTQYF

J gene: TRBJ2-7
V gene: TRBV29-1
CDR3 protein: CSVRDLGGEQYF

J gene: TRBJ2-3
V gene: TRBV2
CDR3 protein: CASSGDLSTDTQYF

J gene: TRBJ1-1
V gene: TRBV5-1
CDR3 protein: CASSLGAGTNTEAFF

J gene: TRBJ2-7
V gene: TRBV2
CDR3 protein: CASLRGRDEQYF

J gene: TRBJ2-1
V gene: TRBV21-1
CDR3 protein: CASRAGASDYNEQFF

J gene: TRBJ2-3
V gene: TRBV7-3
CDR3 protein: CASSQNSAGVTDTQYF

J gene: TRBJ2-2
V gene: TRBV5-1
CDR3 protein: CASSQSTSGYAGELFF